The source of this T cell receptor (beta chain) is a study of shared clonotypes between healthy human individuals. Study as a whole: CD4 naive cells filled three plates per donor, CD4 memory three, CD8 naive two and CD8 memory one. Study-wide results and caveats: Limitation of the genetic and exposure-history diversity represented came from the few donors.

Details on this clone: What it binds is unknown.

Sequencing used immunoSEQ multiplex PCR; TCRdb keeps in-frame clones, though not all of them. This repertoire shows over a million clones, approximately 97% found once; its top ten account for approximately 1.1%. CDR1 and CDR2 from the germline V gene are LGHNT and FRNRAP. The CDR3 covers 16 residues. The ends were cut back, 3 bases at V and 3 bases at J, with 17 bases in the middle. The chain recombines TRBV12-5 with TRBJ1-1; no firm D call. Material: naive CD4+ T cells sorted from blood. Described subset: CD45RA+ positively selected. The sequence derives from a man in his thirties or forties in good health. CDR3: CASGFSSGIGDTEAFF. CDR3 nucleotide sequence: TGTGCTAGTGGTTTCTCATCCGGCATCGGGGACACTGAAGCTTTCTTT.